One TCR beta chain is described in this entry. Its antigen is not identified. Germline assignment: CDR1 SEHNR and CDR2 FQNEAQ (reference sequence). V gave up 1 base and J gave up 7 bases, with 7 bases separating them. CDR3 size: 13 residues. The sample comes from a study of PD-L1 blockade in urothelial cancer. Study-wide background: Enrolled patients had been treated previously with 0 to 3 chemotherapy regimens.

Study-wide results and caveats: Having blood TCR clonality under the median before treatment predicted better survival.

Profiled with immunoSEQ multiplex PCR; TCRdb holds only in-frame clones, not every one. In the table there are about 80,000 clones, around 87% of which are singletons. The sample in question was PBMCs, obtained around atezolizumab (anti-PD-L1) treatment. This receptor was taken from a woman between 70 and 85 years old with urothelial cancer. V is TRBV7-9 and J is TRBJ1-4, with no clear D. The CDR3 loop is CASSLGFVEKLFF. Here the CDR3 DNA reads TGTGCCAGCAGCTTAGGTTTCGTTGAAAAACTGTTTTTT.